This T cell receptor beta chain was identified during a study of human T cells and chemical hapten exposure. CDR3 size: 13 residues. The ends were cut back, 1 base at V and 11 bases at J, with 14 bases in the middle. Using its own MiXCR run on the RACE reads, TCRdb lists one record per CDR3 protein. The repertoire holds about 71,000 distinct CDR3 sequences, with 11% as singletons. This clonotype was found many times. Antigen specificity is unknown. Overall study results and limits: Once DPC sensitization occurred, TCRs above 1 in 1000 frequency showed no change.

Time point described: patch test 3, about 24 weeks after DPC sensitization. Treatment here: therapeutic diphenylcyclopropenone sensitization with weekly scalp DPC. The chain employs TRBV12-3 or TRBV12-4 and TRBJ1-1; weak D call: TRBD1 (5 bases). The source of this sequence is a woman in her 50s with alopecia areata. Some clones in this sample may be carry-over from other donors' samples. The sample consisted of whole blood, taken in connection with sensitization to the hapten diphenylcyclopropenone (DPC). The CDR3 is CASSLGQGRSAFF. The CDR3 DNA reads as TGTGCCAGCAGTTTAGGGCAGGGTCGGTCGGCTTTCTTT.